A single T cell receptor (beta chain) is shown here with its context. The sample belongs to a study of blood T cell repertoires in COVID-19. Study details: Samples taken during acute and convalescent COVID-19 were collected in the United States, Italy and Spain. T cells, B-cell-depleted T cells, or PBMCs supplied cDNA or gDNA.

Original processing methods: For nucleated cells, counts were estimated from reference gene primer amplification. Profiled with immunoSEQ multiplex PCR; TCRdb holds only in-frame clones, not every one. The V and J calls and clone size are taken from that table; D and trimming were inferred from the DNA. Among about 220,000 clones listed, roughly 80% were seen once. Trimming took off 1 base at V and 4 bases at J, with 12 bases between the two ends. The CDR3 sequence is 15 residues long. Germline assignment: CDR1 MNHEY and CDR2 SVGEGT. The receptor's source is a human donor in a cohort sampled during active COVID-19. This chain joins TRBV6-2 or TRBV6-3 and TRBJ2-3, with D perhaps TRBD2 (6 bases). Sequencing was done on a sample of peripheral blood. CDR3 in amino acids: CASSYLGTPSDTQYF. The DNA for the CDR3 is TGTGCCAGCAGTTACTTGGGGACTCCCTCAGATACGCAGTATTTT.